The 23 T cell receptor beta chains presented below share a single source sample, sequenced in a study of T-cell memory formation after mild COVID-19. One entry per CDR3 protein, called by TCRdb with MiXCR from the 5' RACE reads. Of fewer than 700,000 distinct CDR3 sequences listed, less than 25% were seen once; the top ten hold about 8.2%. Sequences were obtained from PBMCs or a T cell subset sorted from them (not recorded which). Receptors were obtained from an adult woman who had mild COVID-19 (a few samples of this study predate the infection). Cell type and time point are not known.

The V and J genes are TRBV7-9 and TRBJ1-1, with D unresolved. Germline V gives CDR1 SEHNR, CDR2 FQNEAQ (reference sequence). Trimming left V 5 bases short and J 1 base short, with 11 bases between. CDR3 length equals 14 residues. CDR3 coding DNA: TGTGCCAGCAGCGGACCATCAGAGAACACTGAAGCTTTCTTT. It codes for CASSGPSENTEAFF.

There are a few counts of this clonotype. J is TRBJ2-1 and V is TRBV6-2 or TRBV6-3, with 8 bases matching TRBD2. The CDR3 spans 15 residues. Germline trimming cut 6 bases from V and 7 bases from J; bases unmatched to any gene: 11. Looked up from germline, CDR1 is MNHEY and CDR2 is SVGEGT. This CDR3 is CASSFTGGRRNEQFF. The CDR3 region has the DNA TGTGCCAGCAGCTTTACGGGGGGGCGCAGAAATGAGCAGTTCTTC.

This chain joins TRBV10-3 and TRBJ2-5, with D perhaps TRBD1 or TRBD2 (5 bases each). The CDR3 length is 13 residues. CDR1 is ENHRY, CDR2 SYGVKD, per germline. V was clipped by 6 bases and J by 5 bases, with 13 bases between them. As DNA, the CDR3 is TGTGCCATCAGGAGACGGGACGGGGAGACCCAGTACTTC. It codes for CAIRRRDGETQYF.

This clonotype was found a few times. J is TRBJ2-7 and V is TRBV7-2; D gene uncertain. Germline V gives CDR1 SGHTA, CDR2 FQGNSA. The V end lost 5 bases, the J end lost 2 bases, and 13 bases lay between the germline ends. This CDR3 is 14 amino acids long. The CDR3 here is CASSTLSGPYEQYF. The CDR3 nucleotides read TGTGCCAGCAGCACCTTGTCCGGGCCCTACGAGCAGTACTTC.

This clonotype has a handful of counts. The chain has TRBV6-6 and TRBJ2-5; TRBD2 matches at 9 bases. V shed 2 bases and J 2 bases; nucleotides not matched to a gene: 12. The CDR3 totals 18 residues. CDR1 is MNHNY and CDR2 is SVGAGI in the germline V gene (reference sequence). CDR3 loop: CASSYPSSSSGVQETQYF. In DNA form, the CDR3 reads TGTGCCAGCAGTTACCCCTCCAGTTCTAGCGGGGTTCAAGAGACCCAGTACTTC.

The chain recombines TRBV4-2 with TRBJ2-2; tentatively, D is TRBD1 or TRBD2 (5 bases each). Deletions cut 4 bases from V and 12 bases from J, with 15 bases between. The CDR3 is made up of 13 amino acids. Germline CDR1 LGHNA, CDR2 YNFKEQ. The CDR3 DNA follows: TGTGCCAGCAGCCTGGGGGACGAAGTGAAGCTGTTTTTT. Amino acid sequence: CASSLGDEVKLFF.

The chain links TRBV19 to TRBJ1-1, with no clear D. Germline CDR1 and CDR2: LNHDA and SQIVND (reference sequence). This CDR3 has 14 amino acids. V was trimmed by 6 bases and J by 2 bases, leaving 13 bases between them. DNA of the CDR3: TGTGCCAGTAGACTCCGGGAGGTTAACACTGAAGCTTTCTTT. Translated, it gives CASRLREVNTEAFF.

This rearrangement joins TRBV5-6 to TRBJ1-2; unclear D gene. The CDR3 covers 15 residues. V lost 4 bases to trimming and J lost 5 bases, with 18 bases between them. Germline V gene lookup returns CDR1 SGHDT and CDR2 YYEEEE. The CDR3 loop reads CASSPEASGGYGYTF. The CDR3 region has the DNA TGTGCCAGCAGCCCCGAGGCCTCAGGAGGGTATGGCTACACCTTC.

The chain combines TRBV5-5 with TRBJ2-2, with TRBD1 matching over 8 bases. After removal of 0 bases from V and 2 bases from J, the junction contained 3 bases not matched to a gene. Germline V gives CDR1 SGHKS, CDR2 YYEKEE (reference sequence). This CDR3 region has 16 residues. CDR3 region: CASSLVPGGNTGELFF. The CDR3 region has the DNA TGTGCCAGCAGCTTGGTACCAGGGGGCAACACCGGGGAGCTGTTTTTT.

This clonotype was seen many times. This rearrangement joins TRBV7-9 to TRBJ2-7; TRBD2 agrees at 8 bases. The germline gives CDR1 SEHNR, CDR2 FQNEAQ (reference sequence). CDR3 length: 14 amino acids. With V trimmed by 4 bases and J by 0 bases, 2 bases remained unmatched. The CDR3 sequence is CASSSGTSSYEQYF. The CDR3, as DNA: TGTGCCAGCAGCTCCGGGACTAGCTCCTACGAGCAGTACTTC.

In this sample, this clonotype turned up a few times. The rearrangement links TRBV7-9 to TRBJ2-7, with D maybe TRBD1 (5 bases). Germline V lookup: CDR1 SEHNR, CDR2 FQNEAQ (reference sequence). Trimming took 2 bases from V and 1 from J, leaving 9 bases between them. This CDR3 contains 14 residues. The CDR3 spells CASSLRQSSYEQYF. As DNA, the CDR3 is TGTGCCAGCAGCTTAAGACAGTCTTCCTACGAGCAGTACTTC.

The genes are TRBV5-5 and TRBJ2-1; TRBD2 matches 8 bases. In germline, CDR1 is SGHKS, CDR2 YYEKEE (reference sequence). The CDR3 contains 14 residues. Germline trimming cut 5 bases from V and 5 bases from J; bases unmatched to any gene: 6. CDR3 residues: CASRAGLGNNEQFF. DNA of the CDR3: TGTGCCAGCAGAGCGGGACTAGGGAACAATGAGCAGTTCTTC.

The gene calls are TRBV5-1 and TRBJ1-5; D is unresolved. The V gene lost 4 bases and the J gene lost 0 bases, with 14 bases spanning the gap. CDR3 size: 16 residues. Per germline, CDR1 SGHRS and CDR2 YFSETQ. CDR3 loop: CASSPGAANSNQPQHF. CDR3 in DNA: TGCGCCAGCAGCCCTGGTGCGGCAAATAGCAATCAGCCCCAGCATTTT. The full variable domain, its missing parts supplied by reference TRBV5-1 and TRBJ1-5, is KAGVTQTPRYLIKTRGQQVTLSCSPISGHRSVSWYQQTPGQGLQFLFEYFSETQRNKGNFPGRFSGRQFSNSRSEMNVSTLELGDSALYLCASSPGAANSNQPQHFGDGTRLSIL.

This clonotype was picked up a small number of times. The chain recombines TRBV27 with TRBJ2-7; D might be TRBD1 or TRBD2, each matching 5 bases. Germline values: CDR1 MNHEY, CDR2 SMNVEV (reference sequence). This CDR3 is 15 amino acids long. The ends were cut back, 4 bases at V and 0 bases at J, with 13 bases in the middle. The CDR3 DNA sequence: TGTGCCAGCAGTTACGGGGCGTCGAGCTCCTACGAGCAGTACTTC. Amino acids: CASSYGASSSYEQYF.

This clonotype turned up a few times. This sequence joins TRBV18 and TRBJ1-3; TRBD1 might be the D (5 bases). Between the trimmed V and J ends, which lost 2 bases and 3 bases, there was a span of 11 bases. The CDR3 is 15 amino acids. Germline V gene lookup returns CDR1 KGHSH and CDR2 LQKENI. DNA for the CDR3: TGTGCCAGCTCACCAATACTGCAGGGTGGAAACACCATATATTTT. Translation: CASSPILQGGNTIYF.

This clonotype was counted a few times. J is TRBJ2-2 and V is TRBV6-5; no reliable D call. The V end lost 6 bases, the J end lost 1 base, and 9 bases lay between the germline ends. Germline CDR1 reads MNHEY; CDR2 reads SVGAGI. The CDR3 has 14 residues. The CDR3 DNA sequence: TGTGCCAGCAGGGCCAGGCGGAACACCGGGGAGCTGTTTTTT. It is translated as CASRARRNTGELFF.

The V and J genes are TRBV29-1 and TRBJ1-1, with 9 bases aligning to TRBD1. The junction had 10 bases not matched to a gene; V was cut back by 6 bases and J by 5 bases. The CDR3 totals 14 residues. Germline V gene sequence: CDR1 SQVTM, CDR2 ANQGSEA. The CDR3 region is CSVYTGGHGTEAFF. In nucleotides, the CDR3 is TGCAGCGTATATACAGGGGGCCATGGGACTGAAGCTTTCTTT.

The chain is built from TRBV19 and TRBJ1-5, with unresolved D. CDR1 is LNHDA and CDR2 is SQIVND in the germline V gene (reference sequence). Trimming pared 4 bases from V and 3 bases from J, leaving 10 bases between. This CDR3 region has 14 residues. CDR3 amino acids: CASSSQDHNQPQHF. The DNA for the CDR3 is TGTGCCAGTAGTAGTCAGGATCACAATCAGCCCCAGCATTTT.

The chain has TRBV5-1 and TRBJ2-3; 11 bases are shared with TRBD2. Germline V CDR1 and CDR2: SGHRS, YFSETQ. The V and J ends lost 4 bases and 3 bases, in that order; junction bases with no gene match: 10. The CDR3 covers 17 residues. CDR3 residues: CASSTGTSGYGTDTQYF. The CDR3, as DNA: TGCGCCAGCAGCACGGGGACTAGCGGATATGGGACAGATACGCAGTATTTT.

This clonotype was counted between two and nine times. CDR3 protein: CASSVAPGLTGAGNEQFF. The CDR3, as DNA: TGTGCCAGCAGCGTAGCCCCCGGACTGACCGGGGCGGGCAATGAGCAGTTCTTC. The gene calls are TRBV9 and TRBJ2-1, with D possibly called TRBD1 or TRBD2 (5 bases each). The CDR3 has 18 residues. Germline-derived CDR1 and CDR2 are SGDLS and YYNGEE. Trimming pared 0 bases from V and 6 bases from J, leaving 22 bases between.

This clonotype was detected only a few times. The chain carries TRBV4-3 and TRBJ1-2; D call uncertain. Trimming pared 0 bases from V and 2 bases from J, leaving 7 bases between. The V gene's germline CDR1 is LGHNA and CDR2 YSLEER. The CDR3 length is 14 residues. CDR3 sequence: CASSQDSRNYGYTF. CDR3 bases: TGCGCCAGCAGCCAAGATTCCAGGAACTATGGCTACACCTTC.

This sequence joins TRBV20-1 and TRBJ1-4; 8 bases agree with TRBD1. V lost 3 bases to trimming and J lost 7 bases; unmatched junction nucleotides: 7. Germline V gene sequence: CDR1 DFQATT, CDR2 SNEGSKA (reference sequence). This CDR3 has 14 amino acids. DNA for the CDR3: TGCAGTGCTAGGATGGCAGGGGGCCTTGAAAAACTGTTTTTT. Amino acid sequence: CSARMAGGLEKLFF.

This clonotype was observed many times. The gene calls are TRBV11-2 and TRBJ1-1; D is unresolved. Germline V CDR1 and CDR2: SGHAT, FQNNGV. The CDR3 contains 13 residues. V lost 1 base and J 4 bases, leaving 7 bases between the germline ends. CDR3 amino acids: CASSLGVGTEAFF. The CDR3 coding sequence is TGTGCCAGCAGCTTAGGGGTAGGCACTGAAGCTTTCTTT.